Listed here are 3 T cell receptor beta chains from one sample, sequenced in a study of cytomegalovirus exposure and HLA in healthy donors. In the PCR, 60 Vbeta and 13 Jbeta primers were used. Using immunoSEQ multiplex PCR, the repertoire was profiled, and TCRdb retains in-frame clones only, with some absent. This repertoire shows more than 95,000 clones, around three quarters found once; its top ten account for 1.2%. Specimen: PBMCs. The receptors were gathered from a female donor in good health and CMV-seronegative.

The table lists this clone with a count of one. The V call is TRBV10-3, the J call TRBJ1-6; D is possibly TRBD1 (5 bases). CDR3 size: 13 residues. Germline CDR1 ENHRY, CDR2 SYGVKD. Trimming stripped 10 bases from V and 3 bases from J, with 10 bases between. This chain's CDR3 is CASQQDYNSPLHF. The CDR3 nucleotides are TGTGCCAGTCAACAGGACTATAATTCACCCCTCCACTTT.

The V call is TRBV28, the J call TRBJ1-1; 8 bases match TRBD1. V lost 8 bases and J lost 5; bases outside the gene matches: 13. CDR1 is MDHEN and CDR2 is SYDVKM in the germline V gene. The CDR3 has 15 residues. Here the CDR3 DNA reads TGTGCCAGCGGGGGCTTTACAGGGGGAAAGACTGAAGCTTTCTTT. This gives the protein CASGGFTGGKTEAFF.

This chain connects TRBV30 to TRBJ2-7, with D possibly being TRBD2 (5 bases). The germline V gene encodes CDR1 GTSNPN and CDR2 SVGIG (reference sequence). Trimming removed 3 bases at V and 9 bases at J, with 18 bases between. This CDR3 spans 13 amino acids. CDR3 DNA sequence: TGTGCCTGGAGCGGGAAATCGGGGATGTGGCAGTACTTC. Amino acid sequence: CAWSGKSGMWQYF.